The 8 T cell receptor beta chains listed next were all sequenced from one sample in a study of kidney transplant recipient with SARS-CoV-2 infection. TCRdb re-called the reads with MiXCR, one entry per CDR3 protein. Of 200,000 to 300,000 distinct CDR3 sequences listed, less than 35% are singletons. This specimen consisted of a blood sample, obtained at baseline and between days 110 and 120 from a kidney transplant recipient. The receptors were gathered from a young adult male patient who had COVID-19 and was a kidney transplant recipient. Some T cells may trace back to the graft donor.

The rearrangement links TRBV5-4 to TRBJ2-1; 11 nucleotides align to TRBD2. The CDR3 covers 17 residues. In germline, CDR1 is SGHNT, CDR2 YYREEE (reference sequence). The ends lost 3 bases at V and 9 bases at J; junction bases unmatched: 14. CDR3 DNA: TGTGCCAGCAGCTCTGATAGCGGGGGGGGTAGAAACATTGAGCAGTTCTTC. It encodes CASSSDSGGGRNIEQFF.

This clonotype has a count of ten or more. J is TRBJ1-5 and V is TRBV3-1, with 9 nucleotides matching TRBD1. CDR3 length: 17 residues. The germline CDR1 and CDR2 sequences are LGHDT and YNNKEL (reference sequence). J gave up 5 bases and V 4 bases, and 12 bases lay outside the gene matches. CDR3 loop: CASSPRAGQGLDQPQHF. In nucleotides, the CDR3 is TGTGCCAGCAGCCCTCGAGCGGGACAGGGCCTAGATCAGCCCCAGCATTTT.

Only one count was recorded for this clonotype. A much more abundant neighbour one base away suggests this may be a read error. The conserved phenylalanine or tryptophan is not found at the CDR3 terminus, so this likely reflects a read error. The chain is built from TRBV20-1 and TRBJ1-1; no clear D gene. The germline V and J ends were trimmed by 4 bases and 4 bases, with 10 bases remaining between them. This CDR3 has 12 residues. The germline V gene encodes CDR1 DFQATT and CDR2 SNEGSKA (reference sequence). The CDR3: CSATGVSTEAFL. The CDR3 DNA follows: TGCAGTGCTACCGGGGTTAGCACTGAAGCTTTCCTT.

Many counts were recorded for this clonotype. The chain employs TRBV19 and TRBJ1-1; D is undetermined. This CDR3 has 16 residues. Germline CDR1 is LNHDA and CDR2 is SQIVND (reference sequence). The ends were cut back, 5 bases at V and 0 bases at J, with 16 bases in the middle. The CDR3 here is CASSPTGRAMNTEAFF. The CDR3 DNA is TGTGCCAGTAGTCCAACCGGGCGAGCCATGAACACTGAAGCTTTCTTT.

This clonotype was detected only once. This may arise from a read error, as a much more abundant clone is one base away. The chain employs TRBV11-2 and TRBJ2-1; D remains ambiguous. The CDR3 contains 14 residues. Per germline, CDR1 SGHAT and CDR2 FQNNGV. V was shortened by 3 bases and J by 6 bases, with 12 bases between the two germline ends. DNA of the CDR3: TGTGCCAGCAGCTTCGTAAGAGACTGCAATGAGCAGTTCTTC. It encodes CASSFVRDCNEQFF.

This clonotype was detected ten times or more. V usage is TRBV4-1 and J usage is TRBJ1-6, with D possibly TRBD1 on 5 matching bases. Trimming took 2 bases from V and 6 from J, leaving 14 bases between them. CDR3 length equals 16 residues. Looked up from germline, CDR1 is MGHRA and CDR2 is YSYEKL. DNA for the CDR3: TGCGCCAGCAGCCAATCCGGGGGATCTTTTAATTCACCCCTCCACTTT. Translating it yields CASSQSGGSFNSPLHF.

As concerns this clonotype: With a much larger clone just one base away, this may be a read error. The chain couples TRBV5-1 to TRBJ2-2, with D unresolved. Germline V gene lookup returns CDR1 SGHRS and CDR2 YFSETQ. The CDR3 covers 17 residues. V lost 3 bases and J lost 0, with 15 bases in between. This CDR3 reads CASSWTATPSNTGELFF. In DNA form, the CDR3 reads TGCGCCAGCAGCTGGACCGCGACCCCATCGAACACCGGGGAGCTGTTTTTT.

This clonotype was recorded at least ten times. This chain uses TRBV28 with TRBJ2-7; 8 positions agree with TRBD2. Trimming at V came to 6 bases and at J to 7 bases, leaving 11 bases not matched to a gene. CDR3 length: 14 residues. In germline, CDR1 is MDHEN, CDR2 SYDVKM. The CDR3 loop reads CASRGGAGAGEQYF. The CDR3 DNA reads TGTGCCAGCAGGGGGGGAGCGGGAGCTGGAGAGCAGTACTTC.